This T cell receptor (beta chain) came from a study of preoperative IRX-2 immunotherapy in early breast cancer. Libraries were prepared by immunoSEQ multiplex PCR; TCRdb keeps only in-frame clonotypes and omits some of them. The sample holds just over 25,000 clones, 81% seen once. The V end lost 10 bases, the J end lost 0 bases, and 13 bases lay between the germline ends. CDR1 and CDR2 (germline): ENHRY, SYGVKD. CDR3 size: 14 residues. The treatment denotes: preoperative locoregional IRX-2 cytokine immunotherapy. Samples came from a phase Ib trial of preoperative locoregional IRX-2 cytokine immunotherapy.

This specimen was lymph node tissue, taken after IRX-2 immunotherapy. This chain uses TRBV10-3 with TRBJ1-3; tentative D call: TRBD1 (5 bases). This receptor was identified in a human donor with breast cancer. CDR3 nucleotides: TGTGCCACCGGGGGGGGAAGCTCTGGAAACACCATATATTTT. It specifies CATGGGSSGNTIYF.